The source of this TCR beta chain is a study of blood T cell repertoires in COVID-19. Study at large: Material from acute and convalescent COVID-19 was sourced from the United States, Italy and Spain. From T cells, B-cell-depleted T cells, or PBMCs came the material, which was cDNA or gDNA.

Study processing details: Reference gene primer amplification in the assay estimated nucleated cell counts. Clones were read by immunoSEQ multiplex PCR, and TCRdb kept only the in-frame ones, dropping some. V, J and clone size are taken as reported in that table, and D and trimming were inferred from the DNA itself. The table has roughly 150,000 clones, roughly 91% seen once. This clone was detected once. The clonotype comes from a man aged 45-65 years who had recovered from COVID-19. Sample: peripheral blood.

The CDR3 sequence: CAISESASINEKLFF. The CDR3 bases are TGTGCCATCAGTGAGTCTGCGAGTATTAATGAAAAACTGTTTTTT. The genes are TRBV10-3 and TRBJ1-4; no firm D call. V lost 0 bases and J 4 bases, leaving 9 bases between the germline ends. The CDR3 length is 15 residues. From germline, CDR1 is ENHRY and CDR2 SYGVKD.